This record covers a single TCR beta chain. Reverse transcription of roughly 0.5 to 1 ug RNA used random hexamers. TCRdb reprocessed the immunoSEQ multiplex PCR reads with MiXCR, giving one entry per CDR3 protein. Of roughly 200,000 distinct CDR3 sequences detected, over 85% appear once; the ten largest clones hold 0.1%. This entry is derived from a study of CD8 T cells in Susac syndrome. Germline CDR1 KGHSH, CDR2 LQKENI. The CDR3 is 15 amino acids. Deletions cut 0 bases from V and 0 bases from J, with 7 bases between. Sequencing of TCR beta was performed on blood CD8+ T cells and on blood CD4+ T cells.

V usage is TRBV18 and J usage is TRBJ2-3, with D perhaps TRBD1 or TRBD2 (5 bases each). The clonotype was recovered from a human donor in good health. Input material: CD4+ T cells from PBMCs. CDR3 sequence reads: CASSPPGRSTDTQYF. Written as DNA, the CDR3 is TGTGCCAGCTCACCACCGGGACGGAGCACAGATACGCAGTATTTT.